The present entry profiles one TCR beta chain with its context. Its target is unknown. The sample originates from a study of Ad26.COV2.S vaccination and SARS-CoV-2 variants. Study as a whole: Vaccine-arm donor from the placebo-controlled COV1001 Ad26.COV2.S trial. Dosing was one shot or two shots 56 days apart. Study conclusions and caveats: Recipients of vaccine and of placebo showed similar breadth of their non-spike TCR repertoires. There was reportedly substantial breadth in spike-specific CD8+ and CD4+ T cell responses after vaccination.

Treatment indicated: 15 to 20 received Ad26.COV2.S at low or high dose, single or two shots; 5 received placebo; per-sample allocation not given. Vaccine and placebo recipients were sampled on day 63 after the first injection. CDR3 length equals 16 residues. Germline trimming cut 7 bases from V and 11 bases from J; bases unmatched to any gene: 19. Germline CDR1 and CDR2: MNHEY and SMNVEV (reference sequence). TCRdb keeps only in-frame clones here, not all; method: immunoSEQ multiplex PCR. The table has around 300,000 clones, about nine tenths seen once; the top ten hold around 6.4%. This receptor was taken from a person aged 18-60 years who received the Ad26.COV2.S COVID-19 vaccine or a placebo. The genes are TRBV27 and TRBJ1-1; 10 nucleotides line up with TRBD1. The sample here was peripheral blood, taken in a trial of Ad26.COV2.S vaccine versus placebo. The CDR3 bases are TGTGCCAGCATCCTTCGGCGGGGGACAGGGGCGATTAGGGCTTTCTTT. Its protein product is CASILRRGTGAIRAFF.